The 21 T cell receptor beta chains below come from one sample, sequenced in a study of cytomegalovirus exposure and HLA in healthy donors. 13 Jbeta primers and 60 Vbeta primers were used for the PCR. Method: immunoSEQ multiplex PCR; TCRdb's copy keeps in-frame clones and lacks some. This sample has approximately 170,000 clones; 65% to 85% occur once, and the top ten carry 2% to 3%. Sequencing was done on a sample of PBMCs. Receptors were obtained from a male donor in good health and CMV-seronegative.

The genes are TRBV27 and TRBJ2-5; no reliable D call. The CDR3 runs 12 residues. CDR1 and CDR2 (germline): MNHEY, SMNVEV (reference sequence). V lost 6 bases to trimming and J lost 6 bases, with 11 bases between them. This CDR3 is CASRGWAKTQYF. As DNA, the CDR3 is TGTGCCAGCAGGGGCTGGGCGAAGACCCAGTACTTC.

Regarding this clone: Different DNA sequences within this sample yield the same CDR3. This sequence joins TRBV18 and TRBJ1-1; TRBD1 might be the D (5 bases). Trimming took 3 bases from V and 1 from J, leaving 9 bases between them. The CDR3 consists of 14 residues. CDR1 is KGHSH and CDR2 is LQKENI in the germline V gene. CDR3 loop: CASSPRTGNTEAFF. DNA of the CDR3: TGTGCCAGCTCACCCCGAACAGGGAACACTGAAGCTTTCTTT.

The V and J genes are TRBV6-5 and TRBJ1-2; possibly TRBD1 for D (5 bases). In germline, CDR1 is MNHEY, CDR2 SVGAGI. The CDR3 length is 13 residues. Trimming stripped 2 bases from V and 7 bases from J, with 11 bases between. The CDR3 DNA is TGTGCCAGCAGTTACCTCAGGGATTCTGGCTACACCTTC. It is translated as CASSYLRDSGYTF.

V is TRBV27 and J is TRBJ2-7, with 9 bases identical to TRBD1. CDR1 is MNHEY and CDR2 is SMNVEV in the germline V gene (reference sequence). This CDR3 has 15 amino acids. With 3 bases clipped from V and 2 bases from J, the junction kept 5 bases outside the gene matches. DNA for the CDR3: TGTGCCAGCAGTTTGGGACAGGGAGCAACCTACGAGCAGTACTTC. This sequence encodes CASSLGQGATYEQYF.

V is TRBV6-6 and J is TRBJ2-4; 7 bases are shared with TRBD2. CDR1 and CDR2 from the germline V gene are MNHNY and SVGAGI (reference sequence). V lost 2 bases to trimming and J lost 4 bases; unmatched junction nucleotides: 2. The CDR3 totals 14 residues. CDR3 in DNA: TGTGCCAGCAGTTACAGGCGGGGGAAAAACATTCAGTACTTC. Protein product: CASSYRRGKNIQYF.

The chain recombines TRBV9 with TRBJ2-1; TRBD1 might be the D (6 bases). Germline CDR1 reads SGDLS; CDR2 reads YYNGEE. This CDR3 comprises 15 residues. The ends were cut back, 2 bases at V and 5 bases at J, with 14 bases in the middle. The CDR3 region has the DNA TGTGCCAGCAGCGTCAGACAGGCTACAGACAATGAGCAGTTCTTC. It codes for CASSVRQATDNEQFF.

The table lists this clone with a few counts. The chain carries TRBV10-3 and TRBJ1-1; 8 nucleotides line up with TRBD1. The germline V gene encodes CDR1 ENHRY and CDR2 SYGVKD. V lost 5 bases and J lost 4; bases outside the gene matches: 3. The CDR3 loop spans 13 amino acids. As DNA, the CDR3 is TGTGCCATCAGTTTACAGGGGGGCACTGAAGCTTTCTTT. Its translation: CAISLQGGTEAFF.

The V call is TRBV27, the J call TRBJ2-5; TRBD1 aligns across 7 bases. The tail of the sequence fits TRBJ2-7 better, so the J call may be wrong. Per germline, CDR1 MNHEY and CDR2 SMNVEV (reference sequence). The CDR3 spans 14 residues. CDR3 DNA sequence: TGTGCCAGCAGTCCACCGACAGGGACGGGCGAGCAGTACTTC. This encodes CASSPPTGTGEQYF.

The chain uses TRBV6-4 and TRBJ2-2; TRBD2 is a possible D gene (6 bases). This CDR3 is 16 amino acids long. Trimming pared 5 bases from V and 2 bases from J, leaving 15 bases between. The germline gives CDR1 MRHNA, CDR2 SNTAGT. The CDR3, as DNA: TGTGCCAGCAGTCCGCTTGCGGGGCTAAACACCGGGGAGCTGTTTTTT. Translated, it gives CASSPLAGLNTGELFF.

The chain employs TRBV19 and TRBJ2-7, with D tentatively TRBD1 (6 bases). Germline-derived CDR1 and CDR2 are LNHDA and SQIVND (reference sequence). The CDR3 is 16 residues long. Trimming shortened V by 5 bases and J by 1 base, and 18 bases separated the two germline ends. CDR3 sequence: CASSGNGQKESYEQYF. The CDR3 DNA sequence: TGTGCCAGTAGTGGAAACGGACAGAAGGAATCCTACGAGCAGTACTTC.

The chain combines TRBV7-9 with TRBJ2-2; D ambiguous. Trimming shortened V by 2 bases and J by 6 bases, and 4 bases separated the two germline ends. There are 12 residues in the CDR3. CDR1 and CDR2 (germline): SEHNR, FQNEAQ (reference sequence). In DNA, the CDR3 is TGTGCCAGCAGCTTAATCTCCGGGGAGCTGTTTTTT. It codes for CASSLISGELFF.

The chain uses TRBV19 and TRBJ2-1; TRBD2 matches 7 bases. CDR1 and CDR2 from the germline V gene are LNHDA and SQIVND (reference sequence). CDR3 length equals 16 residues. V dropped 4 bases and J dropped 0; count of bases not matched to a gene: 6. CDR3 amino acids: CASSTWRGSSYNEQFF. The CDR3 DNA reads TGTGCCAGTAGTACCTGGCGCGGGAGCTCCTACAATGAGCAGTTCTTC.

The genes are TRBV5-1 and TRBJ2-4; unclear D gene. From germline, CDR1 is SGHRS and CDR2 YFSETQ. Trimming pared 5 bases from V and 0 bases from J, leaving 12 bases between. This CDR3 is 15 amino acids long. CDR3 nucleotide sequence: TGCGCCAGCAGTGATCCAGTGTTAGCCAAAAACATTCAGTACTTC. This sequence encodes CASSDPVLAKNIQYF.

V usage is TRBV28 and J usage is TRBJ2-7; 12 nucleotides line up with TRBD2. Germline V gives CDR1 MDHEN, CDR2 SYDVKM. J was trimmed by 3 bases and V by 3 bases; bases with no gene match: 3. The CDR3 contains 15 residues. In DNA form, the CDR3 reads TGTGCCAGCAGTTTCCAACTAGCGGGAGGCTACGAGCAGTACTTC. Its protein product is CASSFQLAGGYEQYF.

The chain links TRBV2 to TRBJ1-2; tentative D call: TRBD1 (5 bases). Trimming shortened V by 1 base and J by 4 bases, and 7 bases separated the two germline ends. The CDR3 length is 13 residues. Germline V gene lookup returns CDR1 SNHLY and CDR2 FYNNEI. The CDR3 region is CASSEEGRYGYTF. CDR3 nucleotides: TGTGCCAGCAGTGAAGAGGGGCGCTATGGCTACACCTTC.

This rearrangement joins TRBV7-6 to TRBJ2-7; TRBD2 aligns across 7 bases. The CDR3 is 15 residues long. Germline loops: CDR1 SGHVS, CDR2 FNYEAQ. With V trimmed by 2 bases and J by 5 bases, 9 bases remained unmatched. This CDR3 reads CASSLWAGAANEQYF. In DNA form, the CDR3 reads TGTGCCAGCAGCTTATGGGCGGGAGCGGCCAACGAGCAGTACTTC.

The chain uses TRBV5-1 and TRBJ2-7, with 7 nucleotides matching TRBD1. The V segment lost 0 bases and the J segment 3 bases; nucleotides outside the gene matches: 6. Germline lookup yields CDR1 SGHRS and CDR2 YFSETQ. This CDR3 comprises 15 residues. DNA of the CDR3: TGCGCCAGCAGCTTGGGTGGGGACAGAGACTACGAGCAGTACTTC. Translating it yields CASSLGGDRDYEQYF.

This chain joins TRBV28 and TRBJ1-1; 7 positions agree with TRBD1. Germline V gene sequence: CDR1 MDHEN, CDR2 SYDVKM. This CDR3 contains 12 residues. Trimming took 6 bases from V and 4 from J; bases not matched to a gene: 2. The CDR3 loop is CASRSGGTEAFF. CDR3 nucleotide sequence: TGTGCCAGCAGATCAGGGGGCACTGAAGCTTTCTTT.

The chain carries TRBV2 and TRBJ1-4; TRBD1 matches at 8 bases. The V gene's germline CDR1 is SNHLY and CDR2 FYNNEI. V shed 4 bases, J shed 3 bases, and the junction held 4 bases outside the gene matches. The CDR3 is 15 amino acids. CDR3 sequence reads: CASSAATGANEKLFF. DNA of the CDR3: TGTGCCAGCAGTGCTGCGACAGGGGCTAATGAAAAACTGTTTTTT.

This chain joins TRBV28 and TRBJ2-5; TRBD2 is a possible D gene (5 bases). Trimming left V 9 bases short and J 2 bases short, with 22 bases between. This CDR3 contains 16 residues. Germline-derived CDR1 and CDR2 are MDHEN and SYDVKM. CDR3 in DNA: TGTGCCAGTAACGACCCCGGGGTAAATTCTCAAGAGACCCAGTACTTC. It translates to CASNDPGVNSQETQYF.

For the CDR3, the DNA is TGTGCCAGCAGCCCCAGTTGGGGGCTTTCGTTTGCAGATACGCAGTATTTT. This translates into CASSPSWGLSFADTQYF. The rearrangement links TRBV7-9 to TRBJ2-3; tentatively, D is TRBD1 (6 bases). The germline V and J ends were trimmed by 5 bases and 4 bases, with 22 bases remaining between them. Germline CDR1 reads SEHNR; CDR2 reads FQNEAQ (reference sequence). The CDR3 consists of 17 residues.